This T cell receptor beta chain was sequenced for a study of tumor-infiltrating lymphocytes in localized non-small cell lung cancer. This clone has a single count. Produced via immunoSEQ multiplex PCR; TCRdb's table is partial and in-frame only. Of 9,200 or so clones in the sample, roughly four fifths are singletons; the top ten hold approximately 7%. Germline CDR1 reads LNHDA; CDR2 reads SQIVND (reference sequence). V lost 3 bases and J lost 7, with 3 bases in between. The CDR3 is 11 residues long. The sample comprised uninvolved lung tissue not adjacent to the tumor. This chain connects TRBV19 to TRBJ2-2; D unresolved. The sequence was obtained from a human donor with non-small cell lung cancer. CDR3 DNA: TGTGCCAGTAGTATCGTCGGGGAGCTGTTTTTT. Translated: CASSIVGELFF.